This passage covers 31 T cell receptor beta chains from one sample sequenced in a study of shared clonotypes between healthy human individuals. TCRdb keeps only in-frame clones here, not all; method: immunoSEQ multiplex PCR. The table has roughly 2.5 million clones, over 85% seen once. The sample comprised naive CD4+ T cells sorted from blood. The subset is: CD45RA+ positively selected. Source of these receptors: a man between 18 and 35 years old in good health.

V usage is TRBV2 and J usage is TRBJ2-6, with D possibly TRBD1 on 5 matching bases. Per germline, CDR1 SNHLY and CDR2 FYNNEI. V was trimmed by 3 bases and J by 1 base, leaving 10 bases between them. There are 16 residues in the CDR3. The CDR3 loop reads CASSEGQRSGANVLTF. The CDR3 nucleotides are TGTGCCAGCAGTGAGGGGCAACGGTCTGGGGCCAACGTCCTGACTTTC.

The chain carries TRBV27 and TRBJ2-3; the D is unclear. The CDR3 is 13 amino acids. Trimming took off 2 bases at V and 5 bases at J, with 8 bases between the two ends. CDR1 MNHEY and CDR2 SMNVEV come from the germline V gene (reference sequence). CDR3 in amino acids: CASSLGPLDTQYF. Here the CDR3 DNA reads TGTGCCAGCAGTTTAGGTCCCCTAGATACGCAGTATTTT.

The V call is TRBV10-3, the J call TRBJ2-3; no clear D gene. Germline-derived CDR1 and CDR2 are ENHRY and SYGVKD. CDR3 length equals 15 residues. Deletions cut 4 bases from V and 0 bases from J, with 11 bases between. The DNA for the CDR3 is TGTGCCATCAGTGGTAGACCAACTAGCACAGATACGCAGTATTTT. Amino acids: CAISGRPTSTDTQYF.

The CDR3, as DNA: TGTGCCAGCAGCCTGGGGACTAGCGGGCCGAGCGAGCAGTACTTC. This sequence encodes CASSLGTSGPSEQYF. J is TRBJ2-7 and V is TRBV5-4; 12 nucleotides line up with TRBD2. The J segment lost 6 bases and the V segment lost 4 bases, leaving 8 bases of the junction unmatched. The germline V gene encodes CDR1 SGHNT and CDR2 YYREEE (reference sequence). The CDR3 spans 15 residues.

The genes are TRBV5-1 and TRBJ1-1, with unresolved D. The CDR3 has 15 residues. The germline V gene encodes CDR1 SGHRS and CDR2 YFSETQ. V was clipped by 0 bases and J by 1 base, with 10 bases between them. The CDR3: CASSLDGRSNTEAFF. In nucleotides, the CDR3 is TGCGCCAGCAGCTTGGATGGCAGATCGAACACTGAAGCTTTCTTT.

The chain uses TRBV29-1 and TRBJ2-5, with 8 nucleotides matching TRBD1. This CDR3 is 12 amino acids long. V lost 6 bases and J lost 4; bases outside the gene matches: 4. Per the germline V gene, CDR1 is SQVTM and CDR2 is ANQGSEA. The CDR3 is CSVRTGIETQYF. CDR3 nucleotides: TGCAGCGTAAGGACAGGGATAGAGACCCAGTACTTC.

This clone was picked up one time. The J gene is TRBJ2-7, the V gene TRBV5-5; D tentatively fits TRBD1 or TRBD2 (5 bases each). The CDR3 is made up of 14 amino acids. The germline V and J ends were trimmed by 2 bases and 0 bases, with 9 bases remaining between them. Germline V CDR1 and CDR2: SGHKS, YYEKEE (reference sequence). Here the CDR3 DNA reads TGTGCCAGCAGCTTTGAGGGGAGCTCCTACGAGCAGTACTTC. Translating it yields CASSFEGSSYEQYF.

Comments on this clone: This specimen includes other DNA sequences encoding the same CDR3. The chain couples TRBV6-5 to TRBJ2-7; 9 positions agree with TRBD1. This CDR3 contains 15 residues. Germline CDR1 reads MNHEY; CDR2 reads SVGAGI. J lost 3 bases, V lost 0 bases, and 3 bases had no gene match. The CDR3 DNA follows: TGTGCCAGCAGTTACTCGACAGGGGGAAACTACGAGCAGTACTTC. This sequence encodes CASSYSTGGNYEQYF.

This clone was seen just once. The V and J genes are TRBV4-3 and TRBJ2-7, with D hard to call. This CDR3 is 14 amino acids long. Trimming took off 1 base at V and 0 bases at J, with 7 bases between the two ends. From germline, CDR1 is LGHNA and CDR2 YSLEER. For the CDR3, the DNA is TGCGCCAGCAGCCAAGCTAGAGACTCCTACGAGCAGTACTTC. It specifies CASSQARDSYEQYF.

This rearrangement joins TRBV7-2 to TRBJ1-3; unclear D gene. V dropped 6 bases and J dropped 4 bases, with 4 bases sitting between them. Germline V gene sequence: CDR1 SGHTA, CDR2 FQGNSA. The CDR3 totals 11 residues. CDR3 DNA sequence: TGTGCCAGCAGTCGAGGAAACACCATATATTTT. This sequence encodes CASSRGNTIYF.

The chain uses TRBV10-3 and TRBJ1-1; 7 bases agree with TRBD1. CDR1 and CDR2 from the germline V gene are ENHRY and SYGVKD. V shed 10 bases and J 3 bases; nucleotides not matched to a gene: 23. The CDR3 is 18 amino acids. The CDR3 DNA follows: TGTGCCACCAAGTCCCGGGACAGCCCACAGAACCTATACACTGAAGCTTTCTTT. Amino acid sequence: CATKSRDSPQNLYTEAFF.

This clone was observed a handful of times. At the DNA level, this CDR3 is encoded by other sequences in the same sample as well. This chain uses TRBV6-1 with TRBJ1-1; D ambiguous. Germline V lookup: CDR1 MNHNS, CDR2 SASEGT. Trimming left V 2 bases short and J 0 bases short, with 4 bases between. The CDR3 is 13 residues long. CDR3 protein: CASSEILNTEAFF. The CDR3 DNA follows: TGTGCCAGCAGTGAAATCTTGAACACTGAAGCTTTCTTT.

The chain joins TRBV5-6 to TRBJ1-2; TRBD1 matches at 11 bases. The CDR3 spans 16 residues. V was clipped by 3 bases and J by 4 bases; unmatched bases: 8. Germline assignment: CDR1 SGHDT and CDR2 YYEEEE. The CDR3 bases are TGTGCCAGCAGCTGGGGGACAGGGGGACAGAGCTATGGCTACACCTTC. This encodes CASSWGTGGQSYGYTF.

This chain uses TRBV7-2 with TRBJ1-5; the D gene is possibly TRBD1 (6 bases). This CDR3 is 16 amino acids long. Germline CDR1 SGHTA, CDR2 FQGNSA. V was clipped by 4 bases and J by 6 bases, with 19 bases between them. CDR3 nucleotide sequence: TGTGCCAGCAGCTCCCTAACCAGGGGAATGAGTCAGCCCCAGCATTTT. It is translated as CASSSLTRGMSQPQHF.

The V and J genes are TRBV30 and TRBJ2-6; no clear D gene. There are 17 residues in the CDR3. V lost 0 bases and J 0 bases, leaving 12 bases between the germline ends. Germline V gene lookup returns CDR1 GTSNPN and CDR2 SVGIG (reference sequence). The CDR3 nucleotides are TGTGCCTGGAGTGTAAGTAGAGGTAGCTCTGGGGCCAACGTCCTGACTTTC. Its protein is CAWSVSRGSSGANVLTF.

The gene calls are TRBV6-5 and TRBJ2-1; D is unclear. The CDR3 loop spans 15 amino acids. The germline V gene has CDR1 MNHEY and CDR2 SVGAGI. Trimming took 6 bases from V and 8 from J, leaving 20 bases between them. CDR3 nucleotides: TGTGCCAGCAGCCTCCTTGAACCTCGGCTCGATGAGCAGTTCTTC. The encoded protein is CASSLLEPRLDEQFF.

V gene TRBV5-1 combines with J gene TRBJ1-6; 7 bases match TRBD1. The V segment lost 3 bases and the J segment 7 bases; nucleotides outside the gene matches: 7. Germline V lookup: CDR1 SGHRS, CDR2 YFSETQ. This CDR3 spans 15 amino acids. The DNA of the CDR3 is TGCGCCAGCAGCTGGGGTACAGGGGTGAATTCACCCCTCCACTTT. Amino acid sequence: CASSWGTGVNSPLHF.

CDR3 in amino acids: CASTLGQGTYNEQFF. DNA for the CDR3: TGTGCCAGTACCCTGGGACAGGGTACCTACAATGAGCAGTTCTTC. The chain combines TRBV19 with TRBJ2-1, with TRBD1 identical over 9 bases. The V segment lost 7 bases and the J segment 2 bases; nucleotides outside the gene matches: 6. The germline V gene encodes CDR1 LNHDA and CDR2 SQIVND (reference sequence). The CDR3 is 15 amino acids.

Concerning this clone itself: The junction departs from germline at one end; a sequencing error may be responsible. The CDR3 region is CASREADEQFF. CDR3 sequence (DNA): TGTGCCAGCAGAGAAGCCGATGAGCAGTTCTTC. This chain links TRBV2 with TRBJ2-1; D gene ambiguous. Germline-derived CDR1 and CDR2 are SNHLY and FYNNEI. The CDR3 totals 11 residues. Supplemented by reference TRBV2 and TRBJ2-1, the full variable domain reads EPEVTQTPSHQVTQMGQEVILRCVPISNHLYFYWYRQILGQKVEFLVSFYNNEISEKSEIFDDQFSVERPDGSNFTLKIRSTKLEDSAMYFCASREADEQFFGPGTRLTVL.

J is TRBJ2-2 and V is TRBV19; D uncertain. Germline CDR1 reads LNHDA; CDR2 reads SQIVND (reference sequence). V was pared by 7 bases and J by 4 bases, with 7 bases between. The CDR3 length is 12 residues. CDR3 loop: CASMWTTGELFF. CDR3 coding DNA: TGTGCCAGTATGTGGACCACCGGGGAGCTGTTTTTT.

The chain recombines TRBV18 with TRBJ2-7; D uncertain. V was cut by 0 bases and J by 2 bases, with 8 bases left in between. CDR1 and CDR2 from the germline V gene are KGHSH and LQKENI. The CDR3 is 14 amino acids. The CDR3 coding sequence is TGTGCCAGCTCACCACCGAAACCGGCCTACGAGCAGTACTTC. Translation gives CASSPPKPAYEQYF.

V gene TRBV5-1 combines with J gene TRBJ2-3; D remains unclear. The CDR3 length is 13 residues. V gave up 4 bases and J gave up 0 bases, with 6 bases separating them. Germline loops: CDR1 SGHRS, CDR2 YFSETQ. This CDR3 is CASSTTSTDTQYF. In DNA, the CDR3 is TGCGCCAGCAGCACCACTAGCACAGATACGCAGTATTTT.

V gene TRBV7-6 combines with J gene TRBJ2-3; D not resolved. The V end was cut by 5 bases, the J end by 4 bases, with 13 bases between. The V gene's germline CDR1 is SGHVS and CDR2 FNYEAQ. The CDR3 contains 14 residues. DNA for the CDR3: TGTGCCAGCAGCCAAGACCCCGGTTCAGATACGCAGTATTTT. It encodes CASSQDPGSDTQYF.

A remark on this clone: Other nucleotide sequences in the sample specify the same CDR3. This rearrangement joins TRBV5-1 to TRBJ2-6, with TRBD1 as a possible D gene (5 bases). Trimming shortened V by 0 bases and J by 1 base, and 5 bases separated the two germline ends. Germline V gene sequence: CDR1 SGHRS, CDR2 YFSETQ. The length of the CDR3 is 15 residues. The CDR3 loop is CASSLGQSGANVLTF. The CDR3 region has the DNA TGCGCCAGCAGCTTGGGACAGTCTGGGGCCAACGTCCTGACTTTC.

V is TRBV5-4 and J is TRBJ1-2; D not resolved. CDR3 length: 11 amino acids. Germline values: CDR1 SGHNT, CDR2 YYREEE (reference sequence). V lost 3 bases to trimming and J lost 4 bases, with 4 bases between them. CDR3: CASSSAYGYTF. Here the CDR3 DNA reads TGTGCCAGCAGCTCCGCCTATGGCTACACCTTC.

The chain uses TRBV28 and TRBJ2-2, with TRBD2 matching over 8 bases. The CDR3 consists of 14 residues. The ends lost 6 bases at V and 4 bases at J; junction bases unmatched: 4. Germline V gene lookup returns CDR1 MDHEN and CDR2 SYDVKM. CDR3 loop: CASSPGGITGELFF. CDR3 DNA sequence: TGTGCCAGCAGCCCGGGGGGGATCACCGGGGAGCTGTTTTTT.

The rearrangement joins TRBV7-2 to TRBJ2-7; possibly TRBD1 or TRBD2 for D (5 bases each). V was shortened by 6 bases and J by 9 bases, with 15 bases between the two germline ends. CDR3 size: 12 residues. The germline gives CDR1 SGHTA, CDR2 FQGNSA. CDR3 nucleotide sequence: TGTGCCAGCAGTCGTGGGGGAGATTGGCAGTACTTC. This codes for CASSRGGDWQYF. Using reference TRBV7-2 and TRBJ2-7 for the parts outside the CDR3, the full variable domain is GAGVSQSPSNKVTEKGKDVELRCDPISGHTALYWYRQSLGQGLEFLIYFQGNSAPDKSGLPSDRFSAERTGGSVSTLTIQRTQQEDSAVYLCASSRGGDWQYFGPGTRLTVT.

The genes are TRBV6-6 and TRBJ1-1; D remains ambiguous. Germline assignment: CDR1 MNHNY and CDR2 SVGAGI (reference sequence). The CDR3 extends over 16 amino acids. Trimming removed 5 bases from V and 1 base from J, with 17 bases in between. This CDR3 is CASSTPEVAKNTEAFF. The CDR3, as DNA: TGTGCCAGCAGTACCCCCGAGGTGGCAAAGAACACTGAAGCTTTCTTT.

This chain links TRBV2 with TRBJ2-2; possible D gene TRBD2, 6 bases. Germline V gene lookup returns CDR1 SNHLY and CDR2 FYNNEI. With 6 bases removed from V and 6 bases from J, the gap between germline ends came to 14 bases. CDR3 length: 14 residues. For the CDR3, the DNA is TGTGCCAGCAGGACACGGGAGAGCTCCGGGGAGCTGTTTTTT. Its protein product is CASRTRESSGELFF.

The V and J genes are TRBV19 and TRBJ2-7, with TRBD2 identical over 7 bases. The V segment lost 6 bases and the J segment 4 bases; nucleotides outside the gene matches: 6. This CDR3 is 13 amino acids long. Germline V gene lookup returns CDR1 LNHDA and CDR2 SQIVND (reference sequence). CDR3 sequence (DNA): TGTGCCAGTAGGGGGCTAGCGGAATACGAGCAGTACTTC. Encoded protein: CASRGLAEYEQYF.

This clone appeared once. The rearrangement uses TRBV5-4 and TRBJ1-6; D remains unclear. Per germline, CDR1 SGHNT and CDR2 YYREEE (reference sequence). The CDR3 contains 14 residues. V was pared by 3 bases and J by 9 bases, with 13 bases between. CDR3: CASSSEGPRSPLHF. In nucleotides, the CDR3 is TGTGCCAGCAGCTCAGAGGGCCCCCGTTCACCCCTCCACTTT.